The 23 T cell receptor beta chains given below trace back to one sample, sequenced in a study of shared clonotypes between healthy human individuals. Generated by immunoSEQ multiplex PCR, the TCRdb table keeps only in-frame clones and is missing some. This table has about 2.4 million clones, roughly 93% appearing once. The source material was naive CD4+ T cells from PBMCs. Subset specified: CD45RA+ positively selected. All receptors derive from a young man in good health. Some clones in this sample may be carry-over from other donors' samples.

The chain recombines TRBV14 with TRBJ2-7; no definite D call. CDR1 and CDR2 from the germline V gene are SGHDN and FVKESK. Trimming removed 0 bases at V and 2 bases at J, with 8 bases between. The CDR3 is made up of 14 amino acids. CDR3 protein: CASSQDWGAYEQYF. For the CDR3, the DNA is TGTGCCAGCAGCCAAGATTGGGGTGCCTACGAGCAGTACTTC.

This chain links TRBV5-1 with TRBJ1-1; the match to TRBD1 covers 9 bases. Germline V gene lookup returns CDR1 SGHRS and CDR2 YFSETQ. V lost 4 bases to trimming and J lost 7 bases; unmatched junction nucleotides: 8. This CDR3 spans 14 amino acids. CDR3 nucleotides: TGCGCCAGCAGCACCGGGACAGGGTCGTTTGAAGCTTTCTTT. Its protein is CASSTGTGSFEAFF. The full variable domain, in which reference TRBV5-1 and TRBJ1-1 provide the parts outside the CDR3, is KAGVTQTPRYLIKTRGQQVTLSCSPISGHRSVSWYQQTPGQGLQFLFEYFSETQRNKGNFPGRFSGRQFSNSRSEMNVSTLELGDSALYLCASSTGTGSFEAFFGQGTRLTVV.

With regard to this clone: Distinct nucleotide sequences in the sample also encode this CDR3. The V gene is TRBV6-6, the J gene TRBJ1-5; D ambiguous. From germline, CDR1 is MNHNY and CDR2 SVGAGI (reference sequence). Trimming left V 2 bases short and J 4 bases short, with 6 bases between. The CDR3 covers 13 residues. CDR3 region: CASSYDGNQPQHF. The CDR3, as DNA: TGTGCCAGCAGTTACGACGGGAATCAGCCCCAGCATTTT.

V gene TRBV6-1 combines with J gene TRBJ1-1; perhaps TRBD1 as D (6 bases). V was clipped by 2 bases and J by 7 bases, with 8 bases between them. There are 12 residues in the CDR3. Per germline, CDR1 MNHNS and CDR2 SASEGT. CDR3 sequence (DNA): TGTGCCAGCAGTGAAAGGGGGGGTGAAGCTTTCTTT. It translates to CASSERGGEAFF.

The CDR3 DNA reads as TGCGCCAGCAGCGCACCACAGGATTGGACCTACGAGCAGTACTTC. Translating it yields CASSAPQDWTYEQYF. The J gene is TRBJ2-7, the V gene TRBV5-1; D possibly corresponds to TRBD1 (5 bases). From germline, CDR1 is SGHRS and CDR2 YFSETQ. V lost 4 bases to trimming and J lost 2 bases, with 16 bases between them. The CDR3 is 15 amino acids.

This chain joins TRBV14 and TRBJ2-7, with D perhaps TRBD1 (6 bases). The CDR3 has 12 amino acids. V was clipped by 4 bases and J by 7 bases, with 11 bases between them. CDR1 SGHDN and CDR2 FVKESK come from the germline V gene. The DNA of the CDR3 is TGTGCCAGCAGCCTACAGGGAAGTGAGCAGTACTTC. It is translated as CASSLQGSEQYF.

The CDR3 DNA reads as TGTGCCAGCAGCCCCCGAATCGCGCGCACAGATACGCAGTATTTT. Protein sequence: CASSPRIARTDTQYF. V and J are TRBV5-8 and TRBJ2-3; no firm D call. Germline lookup yields CDR1 SGHTS and CDR2 YDEGEE. The length of the CDR3 is 15 residues. Trimming pared 4 bases from V and 1 base from J, leaving 13 bases between.

DNA of the CDR3: TGTGCCAGCAGCGACAGGGCCTCTAGCACAGATACGCAGTATTTT. Its protein product is CASSDRASSTDTQYF. The gene calls are TRBV2 and TRBJ2-3; 7 nucleotides match TRBD1. CDR3 length equals 15 residues. V gave up 6 bases and J gave up 0 bases; unmatched junction bases: 6. Looked up from germline, CDR1 is SNHLY and CDR2 is FYNNEI.

The gene calls are TRBV10-1 and TRBJ2-2; possible D gene TRBD1, 6 bases. Germline values: CDR1 WNHNN, CDR2 SYGVQD (reference sequence). The V end was cut by 6 bases, the J end by 4 bases, with 18 bases between. The CDR3 has 16 residues. The CDR3 nucleotides read TGCGCCAGCAGCTACGGGACAACCATGACCACCGGGGAGCTGTTTTTT. This gives the protein CASSYGTTMTTGELFF.

This clone was counted a few times. This chain links TRBV4-3 with TRBJ1-5, with D unresolved. Germline V gene lookup returns CDR1 LGHNA and CDR2 YSLEER. The V and J ends lost 4 bases and 5 bases respectively, with 9 bases between them. This CDR3 is built from 13 residues. As DNA, the CDR3 is TGCGCCAGCAGCCTCCTCCGGGATCAGCCCCAGCATTTT. Translating gives CASSLLRDQPQHF.

The rearrangement joins TRBV11-2 to TRBJ1-6; 8 positions agree with TRBD1. This CDR3 spans 19 amino acids. V lost 5 bases, J lost 2 bases, and 14 bases stayed unmatched. Germline loops: CDR1 SGHAT, CDR2 FQNNGV. The CDR3 sequence is CASSPGSRTGSPYNSPLHF. The CDR3 region has the DNA TGTGCCAGCAGCCCCGGGAGCAGGACAGGGAGCCCCTATAATTCACCCCTCCACTTT.

The J gene is TRBJ2-7, the V gene TRBV30; 8 bases align to TRBD2. This CDR3 comprises 15 residues. In germline, CDR1 is GTSNPN, CDR2 SVGIG (reference sequence). Trimming cost V 0 bases and J 3 bases; bases outside gene matches: 7. In nucleotides, the CDR3 is TGTGCCTGGAGTGTCGGACTAGCCACCTTCTACGAGCAGTACTTC. Translation: CAWSVGLATFYEQYF.

V usage is TRBV4-1 and J usage is TRBJ2-3; no reliable D call. The V and J ends lost 4 bases and 2 bases respectively, with 16 bases between them. Germline CDR1 is MGHRA and CDR2 is YSYEKL. The length of the CDR3 is 16 residues. The DNA of the CDR3 is TGCGCCAGCAGCCTGCGGACCGTAAAATTCACAGATACGCAGTATTTT. Translated, it gives CASSLRTVKFTDTQYF.

The chain has TRBV5-4 and TRBJ2-1; TRBD2 aligns across 11 bases. With V trimmed by 5 bases and J by 6 bases, 7 bases remained unmatched. This CDR3 contains 15 residues. Looked up from germline, CDR1 is SGHNT and CDR2 is YYREEE (reference sequence). The CDR3 spells CASRLAGGLPNEQFF. CDR3 bases: TGTGCCAGCAGATTAGCGGGAGGGTTACCCAATGAGCAGTTCTTC.

The chain employs TRBV5-1 and TRBJ1-4; tentative D call: TRBD1 (6 bases). The CDR3 is made up of 18 amino acids. The V and J ends lost 4 bases and 2 bases respectively, with 21 bases between them. CDR1 is SGHRS and CDR2 is YFSETQ in the germline V gene. CDR3 loop: CASSTRDTDSLTNEKLFF. The CDR3 nucleotides are TGCGCCAGCAGCACCCGGGACACCGATTCCCTTACTAATGAAAAACTGTTTTTT.

This clone was detected once. The chain couples TRBV28 to TRBJ2-3; D may be TRBD2 (5 bases). The V gene's germline CDR1 is MDHEN and CDR2 SYDVKM. The V end was cut by 4 bases, the J end by 5 bases, with 19 bases between. The CDR3 is 16 residues long. CDR3 DNA sequence: TGTGCCAGCAGTTCACATTCTGCGGGTGCTAAAGATACGCAGTATTTT. Translated: CASSSHSAGAKDTQYF.

The V call is TRBV5-1, the J call TRBJ2-1, with TRBD2 identical over 8 bases. The germline CDR1 and CDR2 sequences are SGHRS and YFSETQ. V trimming: 4 bases; J trimming: 3 bases; junction bases outside the gene matches: 3. The CDR3 has 14 amino acids. The CDR3 region has the DNA TGCGCCAGCAGCAGTAGCGGGGACTACAATGAGCAGTTCTTC. Translated, it gives CASSSSGDYNEQFF.

The chain joins TRBV9 to TRBJ1-2, with D possibly being TRBD1 (5 bases). The CDR3 length is 13 residues. CDR1 SGDLS and CDR2 YYNGEE come from the germline V gene. Trimming removed 3 bases from V and 6 bases from J, with 12 bases in between. CDR3 sequence (DNA): TGTGCCAGCAGCGCCAGGGAAGTGGATGGCTACACCTTC. Its translation is CASSAREVDGYTF. Looking up the rest from reference TRBV9 and TRBJ1-2 gives the full variable domain: DSGVTQTPKHLITATGQRVTLRCSPRSGDLSVYWYQQSLDQGLQFLIQYYNGEERAKGNILERFSAQQFPDLHSELNLSSLELGDSALYFCASSAREVDGYTFGSGTRLTVV.

As for this clone: A read error may account for a junction end that differs from germline. The chain joins TRBV2 to TRBJ1-5; D is uncertain. The CDR3 length is 13 residues. Germline V gene sequence: CDR1 SNHLY, CDR2 FYNNEI. The CDR3 reads CTSSSYSNQPQHF. CDR3 coding DNA: TGTACCAGCAGTTCGTATAGCAATCAGCCCCAGCATTTT.

This chain links TRBV7-2 with TRBJ1-2; D is ambiguous. This CDR3 is built from 13 residues. The V gene lost 4 bases and the J gene lost 4 bases, with 10 bases spanning the gap. Germline CDR1 SGHTA, CDR2 FQGNSA. CDR3 residues: CASSSPYGYGYTF. CDR3 in DNA: TGTGCCAGCAGCTCGCCTTATGGCTATGGCTACACCTTC.

The chain recombines TRBV19 with TRBJ2-7; the match to TRBD1 covers 10 bases. Germline V gene lookup returns CDR1 LNHDA and CDR2 SQIVND (reference sequence). Trimming took 5 bases from V and 1 from J; bases not matched to a gene: 8. The CDR3 has 16 amino acids. The DNA of the CDR3 is TGTGCCAGTAGTCCAACCGGGACAGGGGATTCCTACGAGCAGTACTTC. Translated, it gives CASSPTGTGDSYEQYF.

This clone was recorded only once. The V call is TRBV2, the J call TRBJ2-6; tentatively, D is TRBD2 (5 bases). This CDR3 spans 15 amino acids. Germline CDR1 and CDR2: SNHLY and FYNNEI. Trimming left V 3 bases short and J 2 bases short, with 8 bases between. CDR3 DNA sequence: TGTGCCAGCAGTGAGCCGGGGACTGGGGCCAACGTCCTGACTTTC. This gives the protein CASSEPGTGANVLTF.

CDR3 coding DNA: TGTGCCAGCAGCCGCGGGACCAAAGGGGAGACCCAGTACTTC. Translation: CASSRGTKGETQYF. The chain couples TRBV4-2 to TRBJ2-5, with D possibly TRBD2 on 6 matching bases. V was clipped by 4 bases and J by 5 bases, with 14 bases between them. Germline V gives CDR1 LGHNA, CDR2 YNFKEQ. The CDR3 consists of 14 residues.